This T cell receptor (beta chain) is drawn from a study of blood T cells in healthy people across ages. Study-wide points: Among long-lived donors, naive CD4+ cells were more numerous and diversity higher than in aged donors.

The use of a sample-barcoded 5' primer and a J-beta primer mix characterized a second PCR of about 7 to 12 cycles. One entry per CDR3 protein, called by TCRdb with MiXCR from the 5' RACE reads. The data hold 450,000 to 700,000 distinct CDR3 sequences, with 27% observed a single time. As to this clonotype: Its specificity is not known.

This TCR was recovered from a woman in her 70s in good health. Material: blood.

The CDR3 DNA follows: TGTGCCAGCAGCTTATCTGGGGTCGGGGGGACCCAGTACTTC. Its protein product is CASSLSGVGGTQYF. This rearrangement joins TRBV7-3 to TRBJ2-5; a weak D match, TRBD2 (6 bases). This CDR3 has 14 amino acids. The V end lost 2 bases, the J end lost 7 bases, and 14 bases lay between the germline ends. Germline V gene sequence: CDR1 SGHTA, CDR2 FQGTGA. Full variable domain (missing parts from reference TRBV7-3 and TRBJ2-5): GAGVSQTPSNKVTEKGKYVELRCDPISGHTALYWYRQSLGQGPEFLIYFQGTGAADDSGLPNDRFFAVRPEGSVSTLKIQRTERGDSAVYLCASSLSGVGGTQYFGPGTRLLVL.